The clone carrying this TCR beta chain was counted only a few times. Antigen unknown. Germline is not matched at one junction end, which may reflect a read error. The source of the sample is a study of cytomegalovirus exposure and HLA in healthy donors. Points from the study as a whole: A cluster of highly shared sequence variants was likely a sequencing artifact. A previous analysis found most TCR beta V segments productive roughly 87% or roughly 30% of the time.

This CDR3 region has 14 residues. Germline V gene sequence: CDR1 SGHRS, CDR2 YFSETQ. 13 Jbeta primers and 60 Vbeta primers were used for the PCR. Clones were read by immunoSEQ multiplex PCR, and TCRdb kept only the in-frame ones, dropping some. The data contain 84,000 or so clones, 70% to 80% of them seen just once; the ten biggest clones take up roughly 13%. The sequencing sample was made of PBMCs. This TCR came from a human donor in good health. The rearrangement joins TRBV5-1 to TRBJ1-2, with D tentatively TRBD1 (6 bases). CDR3 DNA: TGTGCCAGCAACCAAGCGGGGGGCGCGGGAGGCTACACCTTC. Protein: CASNQAGGAGGYTF.